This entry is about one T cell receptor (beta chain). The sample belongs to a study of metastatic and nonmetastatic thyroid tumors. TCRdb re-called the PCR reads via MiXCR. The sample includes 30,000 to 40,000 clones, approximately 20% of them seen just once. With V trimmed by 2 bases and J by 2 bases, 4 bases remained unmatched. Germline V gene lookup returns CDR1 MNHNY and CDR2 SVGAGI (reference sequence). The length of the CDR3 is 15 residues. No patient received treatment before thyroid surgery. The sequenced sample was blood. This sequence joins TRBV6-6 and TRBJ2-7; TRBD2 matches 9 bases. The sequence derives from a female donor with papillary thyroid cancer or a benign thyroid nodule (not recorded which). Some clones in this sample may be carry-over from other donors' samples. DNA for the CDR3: TGTGCCAGCAGTTACGGGGTAGCGGGGGCCTACGAGCAGTACTTC. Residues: CASSYGVAGAYEQYF.